This T cell receptor beta chain was sequenced for a study of cytomegalovirus exposure and HLA in healthy donors (dated by TCRdb to 2016 to 2017). Notes on the research overall: An earlier analysis of around 600 of the donors reported approximately 290 Gb of sequence data and 117 million unique TCR beta sequences from about 179 million T cells. Genome-wide SNP genotypes for about 65% of the 666 donors were used in a later genetic analysis, which treated that subset as a discovery cohort. Roughly five DR-DQ haplotypes were handled as single units for association and clustering because linkage in the cohort was strong. In addition to the first cohort of 666 subjects, a separate validation cohort of 130 or so different subjects was used. The study used immunosequencing to profile the T cell repertoires of about 670 subjects and linked those repertoires to cytomegalovirus serostatus. An earlier analysis of several hundred of the donors applied high-throughput TCR beta sequencing to assess whether each TCR beta V gene segment acted as functional or pseudogenic. All discovery cohort repertoires had been generated using a single sequencing platform. Donor age, sex, ethnicity and CMV serostatus were compiled alongside the repertoire data. An early release that covered fewer than 800 HLA-typed donors contained approximately 320 gigabases of sequencing data and about 84 million unique TCR sequences. High-throughput TCR immunosequencing, statistical association of individual TCRs with disease status, and machine learning were combined to predict cytomegalovirus infection status. Rather than drawing on any new phenotypic data, the later analysis identified candidate immune exposures from TCR beta sequences and the way those sequences occurred across donors. Typing coverage differed by locus: A, B, C, DRB1 and DQB1 were typed in about 629-640 donors, DQA1 in approximately 520, DPA1 in 600 to 610, and DPB1 in 450 to 490. In a later analysis, previously published TCR beta repertoires from more than 500 donors were re-analyzed and high-resolution HLA genotyping was added so that TCR occurrence patterns could be studied. Both class I and class II loci were covered by HLA typing, at four-digit resolution. Across around 400 genotyped donors of the cohort, an average of about 250,000 unique TCR beta nucleotide sequences per donor were sequenced, and around 20% of those sequences were non-productive. The study aimed to test whether cataloging public T cell receptors could reveal signatures of past pathogen exposure. Of the approximately 370 genotyped donors, roughly 76% were placed in the genetic ancestry cluster associated with self-reported Caucasian donors.

Trimmed from V: 0 bases; trimmed from J: 2 bases; junction bases lacking a gene match: 4. CDR1 SEHNR and CDR2 FQNEAQ are derived from the germline V gene (reference sequence). The CDR3 measures 16 amino acids from cysteine to phenylalanine. The read is trimmed to its CDR3 DNA, 48 bases read in frame from base 1. With respect to this clone: Its antigen specificity is not known. The input lacks base qualities; no much larger clone sits a single base away.

Preparation of the library involved the immunoSEQ multiplex PCR assay. The multiplex PCR relied on a mix of 60 forward primers for TCR Vbeta segments and 13 reverse primers for TCR Jbeta segments. A multiplex PCR assay on genomic DNA amplified the CDR3 region of rearranged TCR beta genes. The amplified TCR beta libraries were sequenced on the Illumina HiSeq System as 87-base-pair reads. From the authors' description of their analysis: A later analysis tallied roughly 80 million unique TCR beta chains across the approximately 670 repertoires, and around 12 million of those chains were shared by two or more donors. A nearest-neighbor algorithm error-corrected the raw reads and collapsed the reads into unique sequences, merging closely related sequences to remove PCR and sequencing errors. To assign V, D and J gene segments, CDR3 sequences were aligned to IMGT reference sequences. For a sequence to be retained, at least a six-nucleotide match to both a V gene segment and a J gene segment was required. A rearrangement was called productive if the CDR3 had no stop codons and remained in frame with V and J, and every other rearrangement was called non-productive. Following IMGT convention, CDR3 was defined as the stretch from the second conserved V-encoded cysteine up to the conserved J-encoded phenylalanine. The earlier analysis of roughly 590 of the donors excluded any sequence lacking an unambiguous match to a single V gene segment. An earlier analysis of 500 to 600 of the donors classified V segments as functional when productive rearrangements were above 56.7% and as segregating when the standard deviation between donors was above 5%. A statistical classification framework was built to diagnose cytomegalovirus status from the catalog of TCR beta chain sequences. In a later analysis, TCR nucleotide sequences were compared against IMGT/GENE-DB human TR gene sequences so that V and J genes could be assigned. A later analysis assigned CDR3 sequences and most-parsimonious VDJ recombination scenarios with the TCRdist pipeline. In a later analysis, each TCR beta chain was defined by its CDR3 amino acid sequence together with its V-gene family, and reads lacking a unique V-gene family were excluded. As a way to deal with suspected cross-contamination and a sequencing artifact, a later analysis dropped 450 to 600 nucleotide sequences that were highly shared and had low generation probability. In a later analysis, a clonal expansion index for each public chain was calculated from normalized within-repertoire ranks of inferred template counts. In a later analysis, generation probabilities were computed with a VDJ recombination model fitted to out-of-frame rearrangements, and the resulting probabilities were checked against IGoR. In a later analysis, TCR-TCR, TCR-HLA and TCR-CMV co-occurrence was scored with hypergeometric tests, and a repertoire-size bias correction was applied to TCR pairs. In a later analysis, false discovery rates were estimated by permuting HLA or CMV assignments 20 times. In a later analysis, co-occurring TCRs were grouped using DBSCAN, and TCRdist sequence similarity was added for clustering within HLA-allele-positive subsets. For co-occurrence clustering, repertoires with fewer than 30,000 or more than 120,000 public chains were excluded, along with a handful of repertoires with anomalous nucleotide sharing. The clones in this table, taken by TCRdb from immuneACCESS, are in-frame only. Not every clone is retained; where verified, under half of the shortfall comes from an unresolved V gene, and the cause of the rest is unknown. That table furnishes V, J and clone size, whereas the DNA furnished D and trimming. Here the sample has about 130,000 clones; over 70% occur a single time. The ten top clones hold roughly 3% of the sample.

The cohort was made up of approximately 700 healthy bone marrow donors. At the time of sampling, all cohort members were nominally healthy, though unrecorded immune exposures were likely present. The donor tested CMV seropositive and was one of the 289 seropositive cohort members. A peripheral blood sample was provided by each donor, and peripheral blood mononuclear cells were used for TCR beta sequencing. Genomic DNA extraction from the blood cell samples was performed with the Qiagen DNeasy Blood Extraction Kit. General conclusions and limits of the study: The earlier analysis of a few hundred of the donors excluded roughly 16 rarely observed V segments, including chromosome 9 orphons, because counts were too low. A later analysis found that TCR association rates varied across HLA loci, with DRB1 alleles showing the most associated TCRs and HLA-C alleles the fewest. In a later analysis, most CMV-associated TCR beta chains were found to appear HLA-restricted, with HLA associations seemingly driven largely by CMV exposure. In a later analysis, HLA-associated TCR beta chains showed more clonal expansion and lower generation probabilities than non-associated chains that were equally common. When HLA alleles, especially DR and DQ, strongly co-occurred, attributing TCR associations to individual alleles was difficult. Only TCR beta chains were sequenced in this cohort, and the absence of alpha or paired-chain data limited detectable features. Correlated functional status among segregating V segments might be attributable to linkage disequilibrium, but an unknown experimental factor could not be ruled out. According to a later genetic analysis, donors in an Asian-associated ancestry cluster had fewer N-insertions in productive TCRs than the roughly 700-donor mean. Specific HLA alleles were associated with over 15,000 TCR beta sequences at a false discovery rate of 0.05 in a later analysis. Some IMGT-functional V segments, including TRBV6-2 and TRBV6-3, could not be told apart with the 87-base-pair reads, so those segments were excluded. Across donors, most TCR sequences were observed very rarely, whereas some public TCRs were present in many individuals. A few of the identified cytomegalovirus-associated TCR beta chains were confirmed in vitro to be specific for cytomegalovirus antigens. A cluster of highly shared sequence variants was judged likely to be a technical artifact of the sequencing pipeline. Because HLA typing was unavailable for some donors at each locus, only the typed subset was used in association tests. In a later analysis, several top co-occurrence clusters were reported to appear linked to parvovirus B19, influenza, CMV and Epstein-Barr virus. For the cohort, immune exposure information was limited to CMV serostatus. The classifier was reported to diagnose cytomegalovirus status with high specificity and sensitivity in both the original cohort and the validation cohort. V-gene and J-gene trimming of TCR beta chains was associated with a missense DCLRE1C variant in a later genetic analysis, and the association was replicated in an independent cohort. An earlier analysis of around 500 of the donors showed that most TCR beta V segments appeared in productive rearrangements either about 87% or about 30% of the time, which broadly matched IMGT annotations. According to the authors, the approach could potentially be generalized to other disease states and immunological phenotypes. Roughly uniform sequencing depth across donors was assumed in presence/absence analyses, although this assumption may not hold. The study listed 150 to 200 TCR beta chains as associated with cytomegalovirus. A further reported finding was that TCR beta sequences accurately predicted the HLA-A and HLA-B alleles for most subjects in the first cohort.

The chain links TRBV7-9 with TRBJ2-1; TRBD2 agrees with 7 junctional bases. Sequencing used PBMCs. This clonotype was sampled from a woman aged 60-75 years in good health and CMV-seropositive. The CDR3 sequence is CASSLASGTPYNEQFF. The DNA is TGTGCCAGCAGCTTAGCCAGCGGGACCCCCTACAATGAGCAGTTCTTC.